What follows is one T cell receptor (beta chain) and its context. This CDR3 comprises 19 residues. This entry is derived from a study of OX40 agonist ivuxolimab in advanced cancers. About the research overall: Eligibility admitted prior anti-PD-1, anti-PD-L1 or anti-CTLA-4 therapy; about 40% had some.

Here immunoSEQ multiplex PCR was the method, and the copy in TCRdb shows in-frame clones only, minus some. In the table there are 65,000 to 100,000 clones, about 86% of which are singletons. The genes are TRBV21-1 and TRBJ2-1; the table calls TRBD2, which could not be checked here. TRBV21-1 is flagged as a pseudogene. The receptor comes from an adult with an advanced solid tumor such as melanoma, head and neck, liver or kidney cancer. The sample here was CD4+ or CD8+ T cells sorted from blood, taken in a trial of the OX40 agonist ivuxolimab. CDR3 in amino acids: CASSGGDIISLYYYNEQFF. In nucleotides, the CDR3 is TGTGCCAGCAGCGGGGGGGACATCATCTCCCTCTACTACTACAATGAGCAGTTCTTC.